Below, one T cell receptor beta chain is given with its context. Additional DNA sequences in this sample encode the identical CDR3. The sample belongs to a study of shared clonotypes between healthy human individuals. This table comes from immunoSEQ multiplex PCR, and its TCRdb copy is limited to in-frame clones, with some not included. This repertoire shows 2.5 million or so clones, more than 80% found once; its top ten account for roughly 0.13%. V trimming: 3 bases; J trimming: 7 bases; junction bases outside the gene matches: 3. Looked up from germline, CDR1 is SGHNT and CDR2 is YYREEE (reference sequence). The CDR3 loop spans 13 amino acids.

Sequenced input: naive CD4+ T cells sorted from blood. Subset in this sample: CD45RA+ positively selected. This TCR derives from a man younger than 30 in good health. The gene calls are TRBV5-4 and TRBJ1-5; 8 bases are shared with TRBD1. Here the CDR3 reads CASSSGGGQPQHF. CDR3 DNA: TGTGCCAGCAGCTCAGGGGGCGGGCAGCCCCAGCATTTT.